The entry below gives a single T cell receptor (beta chain) sequence along with its context. Its antigen is unidentified. The data were taken from a study of a mutant IDH1 vaccine in newly diagnosed glioma. Study-wide results and caveats: Changes to the top peripheral T cell clonotypes appeared unrelated to pseudoprogression.

The CDR3 runs to 15 residues. V lost 1 base and J 10 bases, leaving 14 bases between the germline ends. Looked up from germline, CDR1 is SEHNR and CDR2 is FQNEAQ (reference sequence). Sequencing used immunoSEQ multiplex PCR; TCRdb keeps in-frame clones, though not all of them. Seen here are about 54,000 clones, approximately 80% observed once, and the top ten hold roughly a fifth. Time point reported: baseline, week 1 (first vaccination visit). The treatment denotes: pre-vaccination baseline after standard-of-care therapy. This specimen was PBMCs, taken from a glioma patient treated with radiotherapy, temozolomide or both. This chain connects TRBV7-9 to TRBJ1-6; a possible D gene is TRBD1 (5 bases). This receptor was identified in a man aged 18 to 30 with glioma. In DNA, the CDR3 is TGTGCCAGCAGCTTAGGGGCAGGGCCGAACTCACCCCTCCACTTT. The encoded protein is CASSLGAGPNSPLHF.